What follows are 21 T cell receptor beta chains derived from one specimen sequenced in a study of tumor and adjacent non-tumor tissue in lung cancer. A modified ARM-PCR protocol with three rounds of nested PCR amplified TCRbeta. TCRdb fed the multiplex PCR reads into MiXCR, producing one record per CDR3 protein. The sample has approximately 100,000 distinct CDR3 sequences; around 80% are singletons. This sample's RNA came from whole unsorted tissue. Material: lung tumor tissue. These receptors all come from a woman aged 60 to 75 with non-small cell lung cancer.

The genes are TRBV2 and TRBJ2-4; the match to TRBD2 covers 9 bases. Trimming removed 1 base from V and 0 bases from J; junction bases left unmatched: 1. The CDR3 has 16 residues. Germline lookup yields CDR1 SNHLY and CDR2 FYNNEI. CDR3 sequence: CASSEGSGGAKNIQYF. CDR3 nucleotide sequence: TGTGCCAGCAGTGAAGGTAGCGGGGGAGCCAAAAACATTCAGTACTTC.

This clonotype was found once. The J gene is TRBJ2-5, the V gene TRBV20-1; D call uncertain. From germline, CDR1 is DFQATT and CDR2 SNEGSKA (reference sequence). This CDR3 is 14 amino acids long. This CDR3 is CIVLKMGSLDTQYF. The CDR3 DNA follows: TGCATTGTCCTAAAGATGGGATCTTTGGATACCCAGTACTTC.

On this clonotype itself: A read error may account for a junction end that differs from germline. The V gene is TRBV12-3 or TRBV12-4, the J gene TRBJ2-3, with 7 bases matching TRBD1. CDR3 length equals 16 residues. CDR3 coding DNA: TGTGACAGCAGTTCAACCGGGACAGTGGCGACAGATATGCAGTATTTT. It specifies CDSSSTGTVATDMQYF.

In regard to this clonotype: This sequence may be a read error, since a much larger clone differs from it by one base. Without the conserved terminal phenylalanine or tryptophan, this CDR3 likely stems from a read error. V usage is TRBV20-1 and J usage is TRBJ1-6; TRBD1 matches at 7 bases. Trimming cost V 3 bases and J 9 bases; bases outside gene matches: 14. The CDR3 length is 16 residues. Germline V gene lookup returns CDR1 DFQATT and CDR2 SNEGSKA (reference sequence). The CDR3, as DNA: TGCAGTGCTAGGGAATACAGGGGTCCCGATTCTTCACCCCTCCACTTA. Encoded protein: CSAREYRGPDSSPLHL.

The table lists this clonotype with many counts. CDR3 coding DNA: TGTGCCAGCAGTTTAGTAGGACAGGGGTGGAGGGCCCTCCACTTT. It specifies CASSLVGQGWRALHF. The chain has TRBV28 and TRBJ1-6; the match to TRBD1 covers 9 bases. Germline V gives CDR1 MDHEN, CDR2 SYDVKM. The CDR3 covers 15 residues. J lost 14 bases, V lost 2 bases, and 10 bases had no gene match.

This clonotype is a singleton in its sample. The CDR3 loop is CAVRHYAEGPSNEKLFF. The CDR3 region has the DNA TGTGCCGTCAGACATTATGCTGAGGGTCCCTCTAATGAAAAACTGTTTTTT. V is TRBV12-3 or TRBV12-4 and J is TRBJ1-4, with D unresolved. This CDR3 contains 17 residues. Trimming removed 11 bases from V and 3 bases from J, with 25 bases in between.

In this sample, this clonotype turned up a few times. The rearrangement joins TRBV6-5 to TRBJ1-1, with unresolved D. Germline CDR1 reads MNHEY; CDR2 reads SVGAGI. Trimming cost V 6 bases and J 8 bases, with 16 bases left between them. The CDR3 has 13 residues. DNA of the CDR3: TGTGCCAGCAGCAATGGGCCAGCTCAAGAAGCTTTCTTT. Amino acids: CASSNGPAQEAFF.

Notes on this clonotype: Given a much more abundant clone one base away, this may be a read error. This rearrangement joins TRBV20-1 to TRBJ1-1; D is undetermined. The length of the CDR3 is 10 residues. Germline loops: CDR1 DFQATT, CDR2 SNEGSKA (reference sequence). For the CDR3, the DNA is TGCACTGCCGCTCCTCTCGAAGCTTTCTTT. Translation gives CTAAPLEAFF.

The chain has TRBV20-1 and TRBJ1-1, with a tentative D call TRBD1 (6 bases). With 0 bases removed from V and 13 bases from J, the gap between germline ends came to 24 bases. The CDR3 spans 15 residues. Germline V gene lookup returns CDR1 DFQATT and CDR2 SNEGSKA (reference sequence). This CDR3 reads CSARDGRGRDTVVFF. For the CDR3, the DNA is TGCAGTGCTAGAGATGGGAGGGGCCGGGACACTGTAGTTTTCTTT.

Of note for this clonotype: This may stem from a read error, because a much larger clone lies one nucleotide away. In DNA, the CDR3 is TGTGCCAGCAGCTTCGGCAGGAAATCACACCTCCACTTT. Encoded protein: CASSFGRKSHLHF. V usage is TRBV7-8 and J usage is TRBJ1-6; D unresolved. This CDR3 comprises 13 residues. Germline CDR1 reads SGHVS; CDR2 reads FQNEAQ.

This clonotype was recorded many times. The chain has TRBV6-2 or TRBV6-3 and TRBJ2-2, with D perhaps being TRBD1 or TRBD2 (6 bases each). The CDR3 totals 15 residues. Germline assignment: CDR1 MNHEY and CDR2 SVGEGT. V was shortened by 7 bases and J by 5 bases, with 17 bases between the two germline ends. The CDR3 loop is CASTEGGPRTGELFF. The CDR3 bases are TGTGCCAGCACCGAGGGGGGCCCTCGGACCGGGGAGCTGTTTTTT.

With respect to this clonotype: It may be a read error: a sequence one base away is much more abundant. This rearrangement joins TRBV28 to TRBJ1-3; 7 bases match TRBD1. Germline CDR1 MDHEN, CDR2 SYDVKM. This CDR3 is built from 14 residues. This CDR3 is CTSSPPGQRNTIYF. The CDR3 coding sequence is TGTACCAGCAGTCCACCGGGACAGAGAAACACCATATATTTT.

A word on this clonotype: Its ends do not fully match the called genes, so a read error is possible. The chain's CDR3 is CASRPGLAGSETQYF. DNA for the CDR3: TGTGCCAGCAGGCCTGGACTAGCGGGATCGGAGACCCAATACTTC. V is TRBV6-5 and J is TRBJ2-5, with 12 positions matching TRBD2. Germline V lookup: CDR1 MNHEY, CDR2 SVGAGI. This CDR3 region has 15 residues.

This clonotype was detected once. V gene TRBV6-5 combines with J gene TRBJ1-6; D may be TRBD1 (5 bases). This CDR3 spans 12 amino acids. Looked up from germline, CDR1 is MNHEY and CDR2 is SVGAGI. In DNA form, the CDR3 reads TGTGCAAACCCCAGGACATGTTCGCCCCTCCACTTT. As protein: CANPRTCSPLHF.

This clonotype appeared many times. CDR3 residues: CATYRGNIQYF. In nucleotides, the CDR3 is TGTGCCACCTACAGGGGGAACATTCAGTACTTC. The chain joins TRBV2 to TRBJ2-4; TRBD1 matches 8 bases. The length of the CDR3 is 11 residues. CDR1 is SNHLY, CDR2 FYNNEI, per germline. V lost 10 bases, J lost 7 bases, and 3 bases stayed unmatched.

This clonotype was seen a single time. The V call is TRBV5-6, the J call TRBJ2-7; D possibly corresponds to TRBD2 (6 bases). CDR1 is SGHDT, CDR2 YYEEEE, per germline. CDR3 size: 14 residues. The CDR3 DNA reads as TGTGTCAGAAGCTTGGCGGGGAGCTCCTACGAGCAGTACTTC. The encoded protein is CVRSLAGSSYEQYF.

This clonotype turned up a few times. This could be a read error, since a much larger clone is one nucleotide away. V usage is TRBV6-2 or TRBV6-3 and J usage is TRBJ2-1, with 14 bases fitting TRBD2. Germline V lookup: CDR1 MNHEY, CDR2 SVGEGT. The CDR3 runs to 16 residues. CDR3 nucleotide sequence: TGTGCCAGCAGTTACTCGAGGACTAGCGGGAGGTCCGCGTGGGTCTTC. This gives the protein CASSYSRTSGRSAWVF.

Note on this clonotype: Since a much larger clone is just one base distant, this may be a read error. The chain joins TRBV29-1 to TRBJ2-4; unclear D gene. V shed 7 bases and J shed 9 bases, with 10 bases lying between them. There are 10 residues in the CDR3. CDR1 is SQVTM and CDR2 is ANQGSEA in the germline V gene. CDR3 bases: TGCAGCGCGGATGGTGGCATTCAGTACTTC. Translating it yields CSADGGIQYF.

The chain carries TRBV28 and TRBJ2-6; D is unresolved. Germline CDR1 MDHEN, CDR2 SYDVKM. Deletions cut 5 bases from V and 0 bases from J, with 8 bases between. The CDR3 contains 15 residues. CDR3 bases: TGTGCCAGCAGTCTCCCTGGCTCTGGGGCCAACGTCCTGACTTTC. As protein: CASSLPGSGANVLTF.

This clonotype was found many times. This sequence joins TRBV4-2 and TRBJ2-1; maybe TRBD1 (6 bases). Germline V gene sequence: CDR1 LGHNA, CDR2 YNFKEQ. V was trimmed by 0 bases and J by 9 bases, leaving 15 bases between them. This CDR3 contains 15 residues. CDR3 DNA sequence: TGTGCCAGCAGCCAAGATCTTTACAGGGAAAGTGAGCAGTTCTTC. It specifies CASSQDLYRESEQFF.

The sample holds many counts of this clonotype. The chain carries TRBV6-5 and TRBJ2-7; TRBD1 matches 8 bases. After removal of 2 bases from V and 2 bases from J, the junction contained 5 bases not matched to a gene. The CDR3 spans 15 residues. Germline V gene lookup returns CDR1 MNHEY and CDR2 SVGAGI. CDR3 sequence reads: CASSYRTGKPYEQYF. CDR3 DNA: TGTGCCAGCAGTTACCGGACAGGGAAGCCCTACGAGCAGTACTTC.